This TCR beta chain was captured by sequencing in a study of T-cell reconstitution after alpha-beta-depleted transplantation in children. This clonotype was counted between two and nine times. Its target is not known. A TCRbeta library incorporating unique molecular identifiers was prepared. TCRdb re-called the PCR reads with MiXCR, one entry per CDR3 protein. The table includes approximately 520,000 distinct CDR3 sequences, about an eighth detected once. There are 16 residues in the CDR3. Trimming took 0 bases from V and 4 from J; bases not matched to a gene: 5. Germline CDR1 and CDR2: SGHTA and FQGNSA. General study results and limits: Diversity of TCRbeta at day 60 was high in some patients, arising from surviving recipient T cells and thymic progenitors. Fresh T-cell production supplied most of the T-cell counts and diversity seen one year after transplant.

The chain combines TRBV7-2 with TRBJ1-2, with TRBD1 identical over 10 bases. This TCR was recovered from a female patient aged 2-9 years who had a stem cell transplant for aplastic anemia, so the T cells may come from the graft donor. Sequenced here: PBMCs, mostly from graft donor cells, sampled 180 days after TCRalphabeta/CD19-depleted stem cell transplant. CDR3 DNA: TGTGCCAGCAGCTTAGCCGACAGGGGGCATGGCTATGGCTACACCTTC. It is translated as CASSLADRGHGYGYTF.